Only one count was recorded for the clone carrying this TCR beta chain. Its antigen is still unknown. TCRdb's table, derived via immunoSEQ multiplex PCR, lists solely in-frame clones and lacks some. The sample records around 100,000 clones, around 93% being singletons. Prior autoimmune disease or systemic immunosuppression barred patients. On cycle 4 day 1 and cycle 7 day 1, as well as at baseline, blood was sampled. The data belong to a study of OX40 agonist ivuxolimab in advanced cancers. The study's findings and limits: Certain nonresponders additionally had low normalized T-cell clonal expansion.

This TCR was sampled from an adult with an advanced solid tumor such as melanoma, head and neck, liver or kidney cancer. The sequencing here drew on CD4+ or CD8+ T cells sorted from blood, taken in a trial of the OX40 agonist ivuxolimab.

The CDR3: CASRRPGGRWGEQFF. CDR3 bases: TGTGCCAGTAGACGGCCCGGCGGGAGGTGGGGTGAGCAGTTCTTC. The V call is TRBV19, the J call TRBJ2-1; the match to TRBD2 covers 8 bases. The CDR3 contains 15 residues. With V trimmed by 6 bases and J by 9 bases, 13 bases remained unmatched. In germline, CDR1 is LNHDA, CDR2 SQIVND (reference sequence).